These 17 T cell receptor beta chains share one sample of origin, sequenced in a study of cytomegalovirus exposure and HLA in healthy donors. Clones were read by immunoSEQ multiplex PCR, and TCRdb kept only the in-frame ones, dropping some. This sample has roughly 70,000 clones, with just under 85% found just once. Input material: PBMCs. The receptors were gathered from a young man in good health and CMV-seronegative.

CDR3 bases: TGTGCCAGCATCAATCCCGCGAGAAGCTACGAGCAGTACTTC. This translates into CASINPARSYEQYF. The V and J genes are TRBV7-9 and TRBJ2-7; D gene unclear. CDR3 length: 14 residues. Trimming pared 7 bases from V and 3 bases from J, leaving 16 bases between. CDR1 and CDR2 (germline): SEHNR, FQNEAQ (reference sequence).

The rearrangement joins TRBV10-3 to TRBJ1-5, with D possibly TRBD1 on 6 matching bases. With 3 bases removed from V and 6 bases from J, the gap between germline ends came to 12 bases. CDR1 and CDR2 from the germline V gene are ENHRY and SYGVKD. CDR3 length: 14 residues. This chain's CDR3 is CAISEGGSSQPQHF. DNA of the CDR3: TGTGCCATCAGTGAAGGGGGTTCCAGTCAGCCCCAGCATTTT.

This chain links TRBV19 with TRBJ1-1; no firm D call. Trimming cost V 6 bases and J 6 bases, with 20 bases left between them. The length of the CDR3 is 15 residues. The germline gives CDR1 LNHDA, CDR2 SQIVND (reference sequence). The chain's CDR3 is CASSPLGYTGAEAFF. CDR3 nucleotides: TGTGCCAGTAGCCCACTAGGGTACACGGGAGCTGAAGCTTTCTTT.

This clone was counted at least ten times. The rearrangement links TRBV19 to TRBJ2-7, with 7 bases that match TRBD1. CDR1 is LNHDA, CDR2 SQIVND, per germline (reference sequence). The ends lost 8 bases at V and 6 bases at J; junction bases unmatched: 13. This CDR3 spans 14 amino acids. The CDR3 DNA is TGTGCCAGTTCCTCGGGGCCGACAGGGTTCGAGCAGTACTTC. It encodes CASSSGPTGFEQYF.

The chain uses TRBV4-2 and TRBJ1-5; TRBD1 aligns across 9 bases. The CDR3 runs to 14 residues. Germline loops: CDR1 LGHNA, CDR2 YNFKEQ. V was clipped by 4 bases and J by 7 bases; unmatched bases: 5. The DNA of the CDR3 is TGTGCCAGCAGCCGCACAGGGGGCGCACAGCCCCAGCATTTT. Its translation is CASSRTGGAQPQHF.

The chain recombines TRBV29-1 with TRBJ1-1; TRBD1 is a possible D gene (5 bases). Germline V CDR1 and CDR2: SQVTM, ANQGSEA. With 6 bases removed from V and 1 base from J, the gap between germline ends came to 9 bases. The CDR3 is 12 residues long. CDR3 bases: TGCAGCGTGGGGCTGGGGAACACTGAAGCTTTCTTT. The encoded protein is CSVGLGNTEAFF.

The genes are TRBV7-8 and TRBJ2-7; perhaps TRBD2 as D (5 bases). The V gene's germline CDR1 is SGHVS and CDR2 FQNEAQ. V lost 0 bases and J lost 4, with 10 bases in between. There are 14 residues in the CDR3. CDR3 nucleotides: TGTGCCAGCAGCTTAGCGCCAGAGGGATACGAGCAGTACGTC. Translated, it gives CASSLAPEGYEQYV.

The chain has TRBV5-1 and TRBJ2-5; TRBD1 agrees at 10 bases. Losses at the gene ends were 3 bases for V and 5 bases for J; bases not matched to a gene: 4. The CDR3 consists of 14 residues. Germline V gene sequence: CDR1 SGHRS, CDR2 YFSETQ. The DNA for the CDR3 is TGCGCCAGCAGCTCGACAGGGGGCAGGGAGACCCAGTACTTC. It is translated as CASSSTGGRETQYF.

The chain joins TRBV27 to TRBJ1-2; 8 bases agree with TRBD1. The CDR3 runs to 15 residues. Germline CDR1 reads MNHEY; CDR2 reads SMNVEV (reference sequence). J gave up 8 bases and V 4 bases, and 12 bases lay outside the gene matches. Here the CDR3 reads CASSSRRTGPRGYTF. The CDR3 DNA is TGTGCCAGCAGTTCTCGGAGGACAGGGCCAAGGGGCTACACCTTC.

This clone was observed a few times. This chain's CDR3 is CASREALDSPLHF. The CDR3 coding sequence is TGTGCCAGCCGGGAGGCTTTGGATTCACCCCTCCACTTT. The gene calls are TRBV6-6 and TRBJ1-6; D not certain. CDR3 length equals 13 residues. Trimming left V 8 bases short and J 8 bases short, with 13 bases between. CDR1 and CDR2 (germline): MNHNY, SVGAGI (reference sequence).

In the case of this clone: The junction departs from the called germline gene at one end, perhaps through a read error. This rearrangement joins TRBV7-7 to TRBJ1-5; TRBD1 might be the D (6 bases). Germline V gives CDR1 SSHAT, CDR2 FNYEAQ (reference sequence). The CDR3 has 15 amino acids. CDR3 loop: CASSLDSYSNQPQHF. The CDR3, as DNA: TGTGCTAGCAGCTTGGACAGTTATAGCAATCAGCCCCAGCATTTT. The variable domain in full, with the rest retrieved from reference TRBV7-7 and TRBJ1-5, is GAGVSQSPRYKVTKRGQDVTLRCDPISSHATLYWYQQALGQGPEFLTYFNYEAQPDKSGLPSDRFSAERPEGSISTLTIQRTEQRDSAMYRCASSLDSYSNQPQHFGDGTRLSIL.

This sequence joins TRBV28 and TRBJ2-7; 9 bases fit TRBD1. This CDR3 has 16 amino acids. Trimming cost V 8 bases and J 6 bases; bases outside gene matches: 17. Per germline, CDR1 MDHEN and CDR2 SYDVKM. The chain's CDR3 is CASAEESIQGAIEQYV. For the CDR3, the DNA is TGTGCCAGCGCCGAGGAAAGCATACAGGGGGCCATCGAGCAGTACGTC.

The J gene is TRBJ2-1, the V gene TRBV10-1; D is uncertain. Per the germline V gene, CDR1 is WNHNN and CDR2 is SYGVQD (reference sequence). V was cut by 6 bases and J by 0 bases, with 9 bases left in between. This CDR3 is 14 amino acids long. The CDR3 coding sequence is TGCGCCAGCAGGGAGACAAACTCCTACAATGAGCAGTTCTTC. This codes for CASRETNSYNEQFF.

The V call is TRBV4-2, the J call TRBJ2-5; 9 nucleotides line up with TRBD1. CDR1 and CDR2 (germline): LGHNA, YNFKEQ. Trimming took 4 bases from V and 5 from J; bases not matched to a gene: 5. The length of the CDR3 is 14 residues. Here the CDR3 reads CASSLGTGSETQYF. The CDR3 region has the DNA TGTGCCAGCAGCCTGGGGACAGGGAGTGAGACCCAGTACTTC.

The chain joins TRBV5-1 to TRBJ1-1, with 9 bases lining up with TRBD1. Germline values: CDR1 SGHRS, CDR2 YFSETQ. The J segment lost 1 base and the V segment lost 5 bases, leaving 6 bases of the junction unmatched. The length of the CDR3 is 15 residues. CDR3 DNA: TGCGCCAGCAGGGACCCGGGACAGGGGAACACTGAAGCTTTCTTT. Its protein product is CASRDPGQGNTEAFF.

The CDR3 sequence: CARSRECYEQYV. Here the CDR3 DNA reads TGTGCCAGGAGCAGGGAATGCTACGAGCAGTACGTC. The rearrangement links TRBV25-1 to TRBJ2-7; D is possibly TRBD1 (5 bases). V was trimmed by 9 bases and J by 3 bases, leaving 12 bases between them. CDR3 length: 12 amino acids. Germline V CDR1 and CDR2: MGHDK, SYGVNS.

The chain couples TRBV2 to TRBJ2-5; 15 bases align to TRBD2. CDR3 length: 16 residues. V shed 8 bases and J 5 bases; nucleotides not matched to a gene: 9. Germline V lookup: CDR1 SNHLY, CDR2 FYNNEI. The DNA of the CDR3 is TGTGCCAGCTCATGGGGACTAGCGGGGGGTTCGGAGACCCAGTACTTC. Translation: CASSWGLAGGSETQYF. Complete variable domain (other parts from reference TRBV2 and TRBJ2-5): EPEVTQTPSHQVTQMGQEVILRCVPISNHLYFYWYRQILGQKVEFLVSFYNNEISEKSEIFDDQFSVERPDGSNFTLKIRSTKLEDSAMYFCASSWGLAGGSETQYFGPGTRLLVL.